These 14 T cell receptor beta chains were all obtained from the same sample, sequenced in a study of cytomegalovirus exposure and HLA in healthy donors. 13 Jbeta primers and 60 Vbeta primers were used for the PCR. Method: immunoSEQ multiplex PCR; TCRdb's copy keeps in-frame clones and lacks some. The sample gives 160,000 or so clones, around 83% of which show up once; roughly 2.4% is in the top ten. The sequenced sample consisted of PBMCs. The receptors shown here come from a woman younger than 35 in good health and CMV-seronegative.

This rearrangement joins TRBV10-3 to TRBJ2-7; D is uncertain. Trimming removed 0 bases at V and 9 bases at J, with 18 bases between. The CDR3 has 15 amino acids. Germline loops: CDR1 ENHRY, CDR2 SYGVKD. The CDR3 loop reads CAISESNPQVDRQYF. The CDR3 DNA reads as TGTGCCATCAGTGAGTCGAACCCGCAGGTGGATAGGCAGTACTTC.

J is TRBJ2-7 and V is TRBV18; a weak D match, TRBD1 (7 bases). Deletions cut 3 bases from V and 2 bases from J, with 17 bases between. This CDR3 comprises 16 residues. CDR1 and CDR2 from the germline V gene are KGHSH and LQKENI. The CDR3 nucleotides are TGTGCCAGCTCACCCATGAGGGGGCGCGGGACCTACGAGCAGTACTTC. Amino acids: CASSPMRGRGTYEQYF.

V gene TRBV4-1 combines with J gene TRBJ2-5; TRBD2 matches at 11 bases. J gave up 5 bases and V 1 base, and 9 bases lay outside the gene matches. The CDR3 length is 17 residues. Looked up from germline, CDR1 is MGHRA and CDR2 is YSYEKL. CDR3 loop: CASSQGTSGGGVETQYF. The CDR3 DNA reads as TGCGCCAGCAGCCAAGGTACTAGCGGGGGCGGTGTGGAGACCCAGTACTTC.

DNA for the CDR3: TGTGCCAGCAGTGATTGGGGACAGGGTACCACTGAAGCTTTCTTT. Translation gives CASSDWGQGTTEAFF. This rearrangement joins TRBV2 to TRBJ1-1; 9 bases fit TRBD1. The CDR3 is 15 amino acids. Germline-derived CDR1 and CDR2 are SNHLY and FYNNEI. V gave up 3 bases and J gave up 4 bases; unmatched junction bases: 6.

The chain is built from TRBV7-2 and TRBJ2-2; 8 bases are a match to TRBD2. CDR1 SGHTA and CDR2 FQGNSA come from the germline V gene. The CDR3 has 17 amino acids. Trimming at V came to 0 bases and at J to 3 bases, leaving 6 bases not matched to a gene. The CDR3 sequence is CASSLAGSGTDTGELFF. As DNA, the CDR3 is TGTGCCAGCAGCTTAGCGGGTAGCGGGACGGACACCGGGGAGCTGTTTTTT.

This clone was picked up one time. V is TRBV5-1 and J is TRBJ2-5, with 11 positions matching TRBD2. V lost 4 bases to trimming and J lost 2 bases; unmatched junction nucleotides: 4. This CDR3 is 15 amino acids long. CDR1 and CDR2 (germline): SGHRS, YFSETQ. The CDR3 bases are TGCGCCAGCAGCCGCGGGACTAGCGGTCAAGAGACCCAGTACTTC. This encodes CASSRGTSGQETQYF.

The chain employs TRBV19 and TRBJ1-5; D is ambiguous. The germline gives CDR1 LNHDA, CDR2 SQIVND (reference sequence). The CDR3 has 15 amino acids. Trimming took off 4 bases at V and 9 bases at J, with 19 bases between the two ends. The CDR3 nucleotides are TGTGCCAGTAGTAAATCGGATCGAGGCTTTGGGCCCCAGCATTTT. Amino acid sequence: CASSKSDRGFGPQHF.

In DNA form, the CDR3 reads TGTGCCAGCAGCTCCCGGGACTTTTACAATGAGCAGTTCTTC. Amino acids: CASSSRDFYNEQFF. The chain joins TRBV7-8 to TRBJ2-1, with a possible D match to TRBD2 (6 bases). Germline V gene data show CDR1 as SGHVS and CDR2 as FQNEAQ. The CDR3 consists of 14 residues. V was pared by 4 bases and J by 4 bases, with 11 bases between.

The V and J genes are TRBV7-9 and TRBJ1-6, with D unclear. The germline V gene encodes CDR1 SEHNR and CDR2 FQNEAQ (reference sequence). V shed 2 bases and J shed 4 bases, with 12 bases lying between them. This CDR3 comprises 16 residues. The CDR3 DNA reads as TGTGCCAGCAGCTTATTCCAGGTTCCATATAATTCACCCCTCCACTTT. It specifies CASSLFQVPYNSPLHF.

The CDR3 DNA reads TGTGCCAGCAGCTTGCGGGGGGGTGGGGCCAACGTCCTGACTTTC. This gives the protein CASSLRGGGANVLTF. V and J are TRBV7-2 and TRBJ2-6; TRBD2 agrees at 9 bases. Per the germline V gene, CDR1 is SGHTA and CDR2 is FQGNSA. Germline trimming cut 3 bases from V and 3 bases from J; bases unmatched to any gene: 0. The CDR3 length is 15 residues.

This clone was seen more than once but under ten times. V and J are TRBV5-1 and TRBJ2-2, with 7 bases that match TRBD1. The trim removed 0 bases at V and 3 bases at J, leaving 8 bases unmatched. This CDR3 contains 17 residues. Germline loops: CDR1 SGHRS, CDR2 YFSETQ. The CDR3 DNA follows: TGCGCCAGCAGCTTGGACCCACAGGGGATGGACACCGGGGAGCTGTTTTTT. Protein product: CASSLDPQGMDTGELFF.

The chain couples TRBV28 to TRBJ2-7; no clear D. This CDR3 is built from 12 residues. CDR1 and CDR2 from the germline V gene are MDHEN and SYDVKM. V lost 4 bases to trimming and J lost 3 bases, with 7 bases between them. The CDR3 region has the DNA TGTGCCAGCAGTTACAGTATCTACGAGCAGTACTTC. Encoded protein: CASSYSIYEQYF.

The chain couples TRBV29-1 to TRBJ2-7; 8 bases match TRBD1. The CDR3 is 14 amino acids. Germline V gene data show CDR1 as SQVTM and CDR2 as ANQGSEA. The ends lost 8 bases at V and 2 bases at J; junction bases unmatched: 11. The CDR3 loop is CSPRSGTGAYEQYF. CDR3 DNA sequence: TGCAGCCCAAGATCCGGGACAGGAGCCTACGAGCAGTACTTC.

CDR3 region: CASSWGEGGTEAFF. The CDR3 bases are TGTGCCAGCAGTTGGGGGGAGGGAGGGACTGAAGCTTTCTTT. The chain joins TRBV27 to TRBJ1-1; a weak D match, TRBD1 (5 bases). The CDR3 is 14 residues long. Trimming took 4 bases from V and 5 from J, leaving 14 bases between them. CDR1 is MNHEY, CDR2 SMNVEV, per germline (reference sequence).